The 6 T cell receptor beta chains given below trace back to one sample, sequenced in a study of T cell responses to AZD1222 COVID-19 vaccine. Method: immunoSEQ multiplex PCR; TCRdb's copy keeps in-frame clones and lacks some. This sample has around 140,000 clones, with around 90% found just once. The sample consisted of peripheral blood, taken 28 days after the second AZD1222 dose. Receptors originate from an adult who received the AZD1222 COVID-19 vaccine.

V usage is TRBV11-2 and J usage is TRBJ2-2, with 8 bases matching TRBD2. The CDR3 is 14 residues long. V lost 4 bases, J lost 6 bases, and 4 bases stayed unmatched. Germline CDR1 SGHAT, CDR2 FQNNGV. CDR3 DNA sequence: TGTGCCAGCAGCTCCTTGACTAGCGCCGGGGAGCTGTTTTTT. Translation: CASSSLTSAGELFF. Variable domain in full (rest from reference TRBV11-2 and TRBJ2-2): EAGVAQSPRYKIIEKRQSVAFWCNPISGHATLYWYQQILGQGPKLLIQFQNNGVVDDSQLPKDRFSAERLKGVDSTLKIQPAKLEDSAVYLCASSSLTSAGELFFGEGSRLTVL.

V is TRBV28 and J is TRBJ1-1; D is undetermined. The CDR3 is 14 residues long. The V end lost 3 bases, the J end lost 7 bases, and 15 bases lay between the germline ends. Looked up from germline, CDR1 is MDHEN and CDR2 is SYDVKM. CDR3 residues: CASSFIASRGEAFF. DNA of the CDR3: TGTGCCAGCAGTTTCATAGCGTCTCGGGGTGAAGCTTTCTTT.

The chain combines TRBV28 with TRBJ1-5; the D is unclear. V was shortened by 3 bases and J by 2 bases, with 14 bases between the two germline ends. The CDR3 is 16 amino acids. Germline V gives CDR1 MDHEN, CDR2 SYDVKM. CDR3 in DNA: TGTGCCAGCAGTTTGGTCAAACATCTTGGCAATCAGCCCCAGCATTTT. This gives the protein CASSLVKHLGNQPQHF.

The CDR3 spells CASSFSGTSRFSYEQYF. CDR3 coding DNA: TGTGCCAGCAGTTTTTCCGGGACTAGCAGATTCTCCTACGAGCAGTACTTC. The rearrangement joins TRBV27 to TRBJ2-7; 9 bases line up with TRBD2. Germline loops: CDR1 MNHEY, CDR2 SMNVEV (reference sequence). The CDR3 length is 17 residues. The V and J ends lost 3 bases and 0 bases, in that order; junction bases with no gene match: 9.

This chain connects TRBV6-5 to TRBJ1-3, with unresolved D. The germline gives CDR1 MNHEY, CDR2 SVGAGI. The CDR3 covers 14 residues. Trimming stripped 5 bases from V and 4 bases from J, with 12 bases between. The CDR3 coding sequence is TGTGCCAGCAGTACTGGACGGCCAGGAAACACCATATATTTT. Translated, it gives CASSTGRPGNTIYF.

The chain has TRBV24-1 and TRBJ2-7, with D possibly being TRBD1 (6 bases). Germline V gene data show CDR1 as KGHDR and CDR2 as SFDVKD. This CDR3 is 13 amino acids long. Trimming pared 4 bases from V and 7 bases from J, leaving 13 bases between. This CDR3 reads CATSDNRVGEQYF. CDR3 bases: TGTGCCACCAGTGACAACAGGGTGGGGGAGCAGTACTTC.